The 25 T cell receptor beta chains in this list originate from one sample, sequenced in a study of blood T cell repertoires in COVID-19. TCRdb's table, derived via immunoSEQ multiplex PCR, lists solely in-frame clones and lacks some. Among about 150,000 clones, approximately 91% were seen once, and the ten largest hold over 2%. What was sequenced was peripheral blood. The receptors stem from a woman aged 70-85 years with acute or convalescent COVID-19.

This chain's CDR3 is CASSIIDRRQPQHF. The CDR3 DNA is TGTGCCAGTAGTATCATCGACAGGCGTCAGCCCCAGCATTTT. V is TRBV19 and J is TRBJ1-5; possible D gene TRBD1, 6 bases. The CDR3 totals 14 residues. Per germline, CDR1 LNHDA and CDR2 SQIVND (reference sequence). The germline V and J ends were trimmed by 3 bases and 6 bases, with 12 bases remaining between them.

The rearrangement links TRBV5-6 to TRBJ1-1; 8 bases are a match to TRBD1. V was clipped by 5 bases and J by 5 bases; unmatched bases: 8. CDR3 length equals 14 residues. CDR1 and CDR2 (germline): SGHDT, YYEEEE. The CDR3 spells CASSPPDRVTEAFF. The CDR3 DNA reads TGTGCCAGCAGTCCCCCGGACAGGGTTACTGAAGCTTTCTTT.

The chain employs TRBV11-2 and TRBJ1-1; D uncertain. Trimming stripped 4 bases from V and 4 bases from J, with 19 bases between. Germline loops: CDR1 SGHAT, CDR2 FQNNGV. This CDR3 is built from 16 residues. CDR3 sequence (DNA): TGTGCCAGCAGCTGGATCGGGGTGGGCCCAGGCACTGAAGCTTTCTTT. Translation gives CASSWIGVGPGTEAFF.

DNA of the CDR3: TGCAGCGTTGAAGTGGTGGACAACCAGAACACTGAAGCTTTCTTT. This encodes CSVEVVDNQNTEAFF. The J gene is TRBJ1-1, the V gene TRBV29-1; a weak D match, TRBD1 (5 bases). Trimming stripped 1 base from V and 1 base from J, with 13 bases between. Germline CDR1 SQVTM, CDR2 ANQGSEA. CDR3 length: 15 residues. Full variable domain (remainder filled in from reference TRBV29-1 and TRBJ1-1): SAVISQKPSRDICQRGTSLTIQCQVDSQVTMMFWYRQQPGQSLTLIATANQGSEATYESGFVIDKFPISRPNLTFSTLTVSNMSPEDSSIYLCSVEVVDNQNTEAFFGQGTRLTVV.

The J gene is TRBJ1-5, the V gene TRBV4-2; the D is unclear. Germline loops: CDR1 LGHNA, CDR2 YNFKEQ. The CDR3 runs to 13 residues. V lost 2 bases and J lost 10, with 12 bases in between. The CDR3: CASSQLIPDPQHF. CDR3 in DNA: TGTGCCAGCAGCCAACTAATACCTGATCCCCAGCATTTT.

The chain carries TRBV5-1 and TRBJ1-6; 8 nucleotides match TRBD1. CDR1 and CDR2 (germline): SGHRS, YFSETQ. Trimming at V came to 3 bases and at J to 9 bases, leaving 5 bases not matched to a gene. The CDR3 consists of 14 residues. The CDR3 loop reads CASSSDRVTSPLHF. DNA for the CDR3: TGCGCCAGCAGCTCGGACAGGGTAACTTCACCCCTCCACTTT.

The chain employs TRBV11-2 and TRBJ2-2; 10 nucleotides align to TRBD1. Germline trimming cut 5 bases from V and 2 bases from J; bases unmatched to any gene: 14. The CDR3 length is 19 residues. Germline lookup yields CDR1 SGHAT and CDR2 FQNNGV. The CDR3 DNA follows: TGTGCCAGCAGCCCGGGACAGGGGCCCCGCACTTTTAACACCGGGGAGCTGTTTTTT. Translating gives CASSPGQGPRTFNTGELFF.

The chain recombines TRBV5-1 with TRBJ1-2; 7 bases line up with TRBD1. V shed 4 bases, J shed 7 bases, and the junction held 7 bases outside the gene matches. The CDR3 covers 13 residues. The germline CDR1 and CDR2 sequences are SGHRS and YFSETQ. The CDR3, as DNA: TGCGCCAGCAGCACATCAGGGGGTCGTGGCTACACCTTC. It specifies CASSTSGGRGYTF.

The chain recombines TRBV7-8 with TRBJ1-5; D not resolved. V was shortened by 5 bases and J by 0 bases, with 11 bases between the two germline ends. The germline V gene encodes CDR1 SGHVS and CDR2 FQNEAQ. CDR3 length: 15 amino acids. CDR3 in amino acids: CASSPYRYSNQPQHF. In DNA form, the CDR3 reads TGTGCCAGCAGCCCCTACAGATATAGCAATCAGCCCCAGCATTTT. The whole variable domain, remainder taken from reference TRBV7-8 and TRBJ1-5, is GAGVSQSPRYKVAKRGQDVALRCDPISGHVSLFWYQQALGQGPEFLTYFQNEAQLDKSGLPSDRFFAERPEGSVSTLKIQRTQQEDSAVYLCASSPYRYSNQPQHFGDGTRLSIL.

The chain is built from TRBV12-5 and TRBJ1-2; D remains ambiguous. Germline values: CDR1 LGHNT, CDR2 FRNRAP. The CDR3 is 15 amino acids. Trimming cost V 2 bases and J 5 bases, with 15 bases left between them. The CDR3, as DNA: TGTGCTAGTGGTTTGTCCCCCATGGCGGCGTATGGCTACACCTTC. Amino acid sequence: CASGLSPMAAYGYTF.

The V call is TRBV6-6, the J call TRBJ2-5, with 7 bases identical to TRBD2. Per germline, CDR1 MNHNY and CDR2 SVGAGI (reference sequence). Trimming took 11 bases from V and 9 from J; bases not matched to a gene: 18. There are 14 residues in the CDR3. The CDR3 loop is CAGGSSGLARSQYF. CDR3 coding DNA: TGTGCCGGGGGATCTAGCGGCCTCGCAAGGTCCCAGTACTTC.

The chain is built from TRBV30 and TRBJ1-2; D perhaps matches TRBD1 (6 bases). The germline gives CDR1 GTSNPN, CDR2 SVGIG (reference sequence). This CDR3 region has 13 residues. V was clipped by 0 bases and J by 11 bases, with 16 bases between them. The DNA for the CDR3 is TGTGCCTGGAGTGTTTTGCGCGGGGGGCTGTACACCTTC. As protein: CAWSVLRGGLYTF.

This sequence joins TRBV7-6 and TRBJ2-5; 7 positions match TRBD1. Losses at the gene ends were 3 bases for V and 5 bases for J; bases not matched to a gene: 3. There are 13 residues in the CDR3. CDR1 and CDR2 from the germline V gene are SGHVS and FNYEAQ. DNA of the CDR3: TGTGCCAGCAGCTTGACAGGGTGGGAGACCCAGTACTTC. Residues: CASSLTGWETQYF.

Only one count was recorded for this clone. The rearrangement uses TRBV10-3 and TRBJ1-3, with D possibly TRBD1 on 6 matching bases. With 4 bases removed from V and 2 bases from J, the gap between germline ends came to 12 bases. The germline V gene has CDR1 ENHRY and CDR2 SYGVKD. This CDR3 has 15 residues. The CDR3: CAISVGAGTGNTIYF. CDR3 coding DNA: TGTGCCATCAGTGTGGGGGCAGGGACTGGAAACACCATATATTTT.

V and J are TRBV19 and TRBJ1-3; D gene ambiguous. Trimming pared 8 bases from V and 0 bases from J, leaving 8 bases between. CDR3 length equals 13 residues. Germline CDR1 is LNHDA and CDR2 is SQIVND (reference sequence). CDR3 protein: CASQFSSGNTIYF. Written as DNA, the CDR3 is TGTGCCAGTCAATTTAGCTCTGGAAACACCATATATTTT.

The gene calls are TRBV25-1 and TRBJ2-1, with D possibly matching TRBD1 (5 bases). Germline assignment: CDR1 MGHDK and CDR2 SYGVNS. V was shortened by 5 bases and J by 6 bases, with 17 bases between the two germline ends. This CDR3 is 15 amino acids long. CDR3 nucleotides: TGTGCCAGCAGTTTCCCCCGCCCGACAGTCAATGAGCAGTTCTTC. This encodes CASSFPRPTVNEQFF.

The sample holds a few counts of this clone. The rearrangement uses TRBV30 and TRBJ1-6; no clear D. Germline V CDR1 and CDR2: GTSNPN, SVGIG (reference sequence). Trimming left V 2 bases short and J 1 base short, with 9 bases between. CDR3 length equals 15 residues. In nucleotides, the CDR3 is TGTGCCTGGAGTCTCGACAAGTCCTATAATTCACCCCTCCACTTT. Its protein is CAWSLDKSYNSPLHF.

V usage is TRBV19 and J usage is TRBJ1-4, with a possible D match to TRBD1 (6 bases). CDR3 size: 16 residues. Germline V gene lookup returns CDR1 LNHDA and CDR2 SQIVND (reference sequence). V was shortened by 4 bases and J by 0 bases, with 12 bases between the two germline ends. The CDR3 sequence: CASSTRTASTNEKLFF. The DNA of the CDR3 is TGTGCCAGTAGTACGCGGACAGCCTCAACTAATGAAAAACTGTTTTTT.

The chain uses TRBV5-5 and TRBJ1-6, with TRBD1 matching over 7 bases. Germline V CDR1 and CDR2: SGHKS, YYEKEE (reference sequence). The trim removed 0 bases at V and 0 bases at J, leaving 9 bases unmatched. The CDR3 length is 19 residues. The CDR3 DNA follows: TGTGCCAGCAGCTTGGATCGGGACAGCCTGAGCTCCTATAATTCACCCCTCCACTTT. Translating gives CASSLDRDSLSSYNSPLHF.

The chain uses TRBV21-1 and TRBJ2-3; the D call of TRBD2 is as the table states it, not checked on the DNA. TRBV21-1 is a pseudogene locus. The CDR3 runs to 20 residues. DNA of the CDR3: TGTGCCAGCAGCAAAGGCGGGACGGCTAGCGAGACGAGGGGTACAGATACGCAGTATTTT. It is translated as CASSKGGTASETRGTDTQYF.

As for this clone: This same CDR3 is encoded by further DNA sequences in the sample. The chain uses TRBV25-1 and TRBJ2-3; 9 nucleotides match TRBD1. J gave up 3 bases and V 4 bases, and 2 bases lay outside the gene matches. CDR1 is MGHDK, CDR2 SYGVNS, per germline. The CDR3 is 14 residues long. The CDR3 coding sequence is TGTGCCAGCAGTGCGGACAGGGGAACAGATACGCAGTATTTT. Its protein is CASSADRGTDTQYF. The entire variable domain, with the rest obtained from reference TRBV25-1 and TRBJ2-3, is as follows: EADIYQTPRYLVIGTGKKITLECSQTMGHDKMYWYQQDPGMELHLIHYSYGVNSTEKGDLSSESTVSRIRTEHFPLTLESARPSHTSQYLCASSADRGTDTQYFGPGTRLTVL.

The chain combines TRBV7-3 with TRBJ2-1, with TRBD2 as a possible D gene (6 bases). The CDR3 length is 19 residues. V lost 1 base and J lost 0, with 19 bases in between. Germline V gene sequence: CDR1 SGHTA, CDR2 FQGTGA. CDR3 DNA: TGTGCCAGCAGCTTAAATCTCTTGGAGGGTAGCGGCTCCTACAATGAGCAGTTCTTC. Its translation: CASSLNLLEGSGSYNEQFF.

The CDR3 DNA is TGTGCCAGCAGCTTAGTTGTGGGAGGCCGGGCAGATACGCAGTATTTT. Amino acids: CASSLVVGGRADTQYF. The rearrangement joins TRBV7-8 to TRBJ2-3, with D possibly matching TRBD2 (6 bases). The CDR3 covers 16 residues. Germline V gene lookup returns CDR1 SGHVS and CDR2 FQNEAQ. Between the trimmed V and J ends, which lost 1 base and 4 bases, there was a span of 15 bases.

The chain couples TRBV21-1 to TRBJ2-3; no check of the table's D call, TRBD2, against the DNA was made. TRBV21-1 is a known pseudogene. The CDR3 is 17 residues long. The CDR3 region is CASSKGAGGDSTDTQYF. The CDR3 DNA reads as TGTGCCAGCAGCAAAGGAGCCGGGGGAGATAGCACAGATACGCAGTATTTT.

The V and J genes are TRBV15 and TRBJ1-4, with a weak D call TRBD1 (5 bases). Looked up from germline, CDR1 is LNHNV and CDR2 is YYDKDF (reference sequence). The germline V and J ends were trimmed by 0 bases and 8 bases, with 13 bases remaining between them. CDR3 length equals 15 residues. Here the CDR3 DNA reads TGTGCCACCAGCAGAGATAACAACCCAGGGGAAAAACTGTTTTTT. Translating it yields CATSRDNNPGEKLFF.